The 17 T cell receptor beta chains in this list originate from one sample, sequenced in a study of T cell responses to AZD1222 COVID-19 vaccine. Sequencing used immunoSEQ multiplex PCR; TCRdb keeps in-frame clones, though not all of them. The data show tens of thousands of clones, approximately 80% seen once. The starting material was peripheral blood, obtained 28 days after the second AZD1222 dose. All receptors derive from an adult who received the AZD1222 COVID-19 vaccine.

This chain's CDR3 is CASRDRLYNEQFF. The CDR3 DNA reads as TGCGCCAGCCGGGACCGCCTGTACAATGAGCAGTTCTTC. This chain connects TRBV10-2 to TRBJ2-1, with D tentatively TRBD1 or TRBD2 (5 bases each). Germline V gives CDR1 WSHSY, CDR2 SAAADI. V lost 8 bases, J lost 4 bases, and 12 bases lay in between. This CDR3 has 13 amino acids.

The chain is built from TRBV5-1 and TRBJ1-5; D ambiguous. V lost 0 bases, J lost 2 bases, and 9 bases lay in between. The germline CDR1 and CDR2 sequences are SGHRS and YFSETQ. This CDR3 comprises 15 residues. The CDR3, as DNA: TGCGCCAGCAGCTTGGCGGGTAAGGGCAATCAGCCCCAGCATTTT. This codes for CASSLAGKGNQPQHF.

V is TRBV3-1 (or the pseudogene TRBV3-2) and J is TRBJ1-2, with D possibly TRBD1 on 6 matching bases. The CDR3 contains 15 residues. Germline V lookup: CDR1 LGHDT, CDR2 YNNKEL (reference sequence). V was pared by 2 bases and J by 8 bases, with 18 bases between. CDR3: CASSQQQAVGGGYTF. CDR3 sequence (DNA): TGTGCCAGCAGCCAACAACAGGCGGTGGGGGGCGGCTACACCTTC.

The chain carries TRBV19 and TRBJ2-7, with D hard to call. This CDR3 spans 13 amino acids. Germline V gene sequence: CDR1 LNHDA, CDR2 SQIVND (reference sequence). Trimming removed 0 bases from V and 7 bases from J, with 10 bases in between. In DNA form, the CDR3 reads TGTGCCAGTAGTATAGATCGATCGCGGGAGCAGTACGTC. Translation: CASSIDRSREQYV.

This CDR3 reads CASSLSATVNEQFF. The CDR3 bases are TGCGCCAGCAGCTTGTCGGCGACGGTGAATGAGCAGTTCTTC. The gene calls are TRBV5-1 and TRBJ2-1; D gene uncertain. Trimming took 1 base from V and 7 from J, leaving 12 bases between them. Germline values: CDR1 SGHRS, CDR2 YFSETQ. There are 14 residues in the CDR3.

The rearrangement joins TRBV24-1 to TRBJ2-3, with D tentatively TRBD1 (6 bases). Germline CDR1 reads KGHDR; CDR2 reads SFDVKD. Trimming took off 9 bases at V and 1 base at J, with 7 bases between the two ends. This CDR3 region has 12 residues. CDR3 sequence reads: CATSGGTDTQYF. The DNA for the CDR3 is TGTGCCACCTCAGGGGGCACAGATACGCAGTATTTT.

The CDR3 DNA reads TGTGCCAGCAGTGAAGCAATAGGGCGACAGCCCCAGCATTTT. It encodes CASSEAIGRQPQHF. The chain has TRBV2 and TRBJ1-5; no clear D gene. CDR1 SNHLY and CDR2 FYNNEI come from the germline V gene. V lost 0 bases and J 7 bases, leaving 10 bases between the germline ends. The CDR3 contains 14 residues.

As regards this clone: Other DNA sequences in the same sample also yield this CDR3. The gene calls are TRBV7-9 and TRBJ1-2, with D unresolved. V was shortened by 5 bases and J by 0 bases, with 4 bases between the two germline ends. Looked up from germline, CDR1 is SEHNR and CDR2 is FQNEAQ (reference sequence). CDR3 length equals 12 residues. The CDR3 spells CASSRTNYGYTF. The CDR3 coding sequence is TGTGCCAGCAGCCGAACTAACTATGGCTACACCTTC.

The chain recombines TRBV6-5 with TRBJ1-1; D might be TRBD1 (5 bases). The CDR3 runs to 14 residues. Trimming left V 0 bases short and J 7 bases short, with 12 bases between. Germline CDR1 MNHEY, CDR2 SVGAGI. CDR3: CASSYSRTNYEAFF. The CDR3 DNA sequence: TGTGCCAGCAGTTACTCTCGGACAAACTATGAAGCTTTCTTT.

V gene TRBV27 combines with J gene TRBJ2-7, with TRBD1 identical over 11 bases. The CDR3 is made up of 13 amino acids. V lost 4 bases, J lost 6 bases, and 2 bases stayed unmatched. Germline CDR1 reads MNHEY; CDR2 reads SMNVEV (reference sequence). This CDR3 reads CASSSGTGGEQYF. The DNA of the CDR3 is TGTGCCAGCAGTTCCGGGACAGGGGGCGAGCAGTACTTC.

This clone has just a few counts. The chain couples TRBV6-5 to TRBJ1-2, with TRBD1 identical over 10 bases. Looked up from germline, CDR1 is MNHEY and CDR2 is SVGAGI. The V gene end was trimmed by 7 bases and the J gene end by 2 bases; junction bases not matched to a gene: 4. The CDR3 is 14 residues long. CDR3 residues: CASIQTGGNYGYTF. CDR3 DNA sequence: TGTGCCAGCATCCAGACAGGGGGCAACTATGGCTACACCTTC.

The rearrangement links TRBV3-1 (or the pseudogene TRBV3-2) to TRBJ1-1; D gene unclear. The CDR3 length is 16 residues. V lost 1 base and J 2 bases, leaving 14 bases between the germline ends. CDR1 and CDR2 from the germline V gene are LGHDT and YNNKEL (reference sequence). This CDR3 is CASSQGFNLANTEAFF. CDR3 in DNA: TGTGCCAGCAGCCAAGGTTTTAATTTGGCCAACACTGAAGCTTTCTTT.

The chain joins TRBV28 to TRBJ1-4, with D tentatively TRBD1 (5 bases). In germline, CDR1 is MDHEN, CDR2 SYDVKM. Trimming stripped 6 bases from V and 3 bases from J, with 14 bases between. CDR3 length: 15 residues. The CDR3 is CASRPTTVSNEKLFF. CDR3 DNA: TGTGCCAGCAGACCTACGACAGTATCTAATGAAAAACTGTTTTTT. The complete variable domain, with remaining parts taken from reference TRBV28 and TRBJ1-4, reads DVKVTQSSRYLVKRTGEKVFLECVQDMDHENMFWYRQDPGLGLRLIYFSYDVKMKEKGDIPEGYSVSREKKERFSLILESASTNQTSMYLCASRPTTVSNEKLFFGSGTQLSVL.

The rearrangement uses TRBV5-1 and TRBJ1-5; 9 bases are a match to TRBD1. After removal of 3 bases from V and 7 bases from J, the junction contained 14 bases not matched to a gene. In germline, CDR1 is SGHRS, CDR2 YFSETQ. The length of the CDR3 is 17 residues. The CDR3 DNA reads TGCGCCAGCAGCTCGACACCGTCGGGACAGGGAGGCCAGCCCCAGCATTTT. Translated, it gives CASSSTPSGQGGQPQHF. Complete variable domain (other parts from reference TRBV5-1 and TRBJ1-5): KAGVTQTPRYLIKTRGQQVTLSCSPISGHRSVSWYQQTPGQGLQFLFEYFSETQRNKGNFPGRFSGRQFSNSRSEMNVSTLELGDSALYLCASSSTPSGQGGQPQHFGDGTRLSIL.

The chain links TRBV9 to TRBJ2-1, with 11 bases aligning to TRBD2. The V gene end was trimmed by 3 bases and the J gene end by 5 bases; junction bases not matched to a gene: 13. CDR1 and CDR2 (germline): SGDLS, YYNGEE. This CDR3 region has 18 residues. CDR3 in DNA: TGTGCCAGCAGCGCACAATTGGGGCTAGCGGGAGGAAACAATGAGCAGTTCTTC. It yields the protein CASSAQLGLAGGNNEQFF.

The chain couples TRBV7-9 to TRBJ2-3, with D unresolved. The germline V and J ends were trimmed by 1 base and 0 bases, with 2 bases remaining between them. The germline V gene has CDR1 SEHNR and CDR2 FQNEAQ (reference sequence). The CDR3 has 13 residues. CDR3 loop: CASSLGSTDTQYF. CDR3 DNA sequence: TGTGCCAGCAGCTTAGGCAGCACAGATACGCAGTATTTT. Looking up the rest from reference TRBV7-9 and TRBJ2-3 gives the full variable domain: DTGVSQNPRHKITKRGQNVTFRCDPISEHNRLYWYRQTLGQGPEFLTYFQNEAQLEKSRLLSDRFSAERPKGSFSTLEIQRTEQGDSAMYLCASSLGSTDTQYFGPGTRLTVL.

J is TRBJ2-5 and V is TRBV10-3, with 15 positions matching TRBD2. The CDR3 has 15 residues. Losses at the gene ends were 6 bases for V and 2 bases for J; bases not matched to a gene: 1. In germline, CDR1 is ENHRY, CDR2 SYGVKD. The DNA for the CDR3 is TGTGCCATCAGCGGACTAGCGGGGGGGCAAGAGACCCAGTACTTC. It codes for CAISGLAGGQETQYF.